This TCR beta chain was documented in a study of vaccination and CD4 T cells after COVID-19. Remarks on this clonotype: No antigen is known for it.

Treatment reported: approximately 9-day PBMC culture with coronavirus spike peptide pools or control peptides (ViraFEST assay). During the years 2011-2018, before the COVID-19 pandemic, the unexposed donor's CD4+ T cells were collected. The CDR3 sequence is 15 residues long. Trimming took 7 bases from V and 0 from J, leaving 16 bases between them. The germline gives CDR1 MNHNS, CDR2 SASEGT. Sequencing of DNA taken from cultured CD4+ T cells relied on the Oncomine TCR Beta short-read assay. TCRdb fed the PCR reads into MiXCR, producing one record per CDR3 protein. The data show roughly 4,900 distinct CDR3 sequences, almost 60% seen once.

This receptor was taken from a human donor in good health. The sequenced sample consisted of CD4+ T cells from blood, cultured in vitro. The rearrangement links TRBV6-1 to TRBJ2-7; a weak D match, TRBD1 (6 bases). CDR3 coding DNA: TGTGCCAGCATTCGACCCGGACAGTTCTCCTACGAGCAGTACTTC. Translated: CASIRPGQFSYEQYF.